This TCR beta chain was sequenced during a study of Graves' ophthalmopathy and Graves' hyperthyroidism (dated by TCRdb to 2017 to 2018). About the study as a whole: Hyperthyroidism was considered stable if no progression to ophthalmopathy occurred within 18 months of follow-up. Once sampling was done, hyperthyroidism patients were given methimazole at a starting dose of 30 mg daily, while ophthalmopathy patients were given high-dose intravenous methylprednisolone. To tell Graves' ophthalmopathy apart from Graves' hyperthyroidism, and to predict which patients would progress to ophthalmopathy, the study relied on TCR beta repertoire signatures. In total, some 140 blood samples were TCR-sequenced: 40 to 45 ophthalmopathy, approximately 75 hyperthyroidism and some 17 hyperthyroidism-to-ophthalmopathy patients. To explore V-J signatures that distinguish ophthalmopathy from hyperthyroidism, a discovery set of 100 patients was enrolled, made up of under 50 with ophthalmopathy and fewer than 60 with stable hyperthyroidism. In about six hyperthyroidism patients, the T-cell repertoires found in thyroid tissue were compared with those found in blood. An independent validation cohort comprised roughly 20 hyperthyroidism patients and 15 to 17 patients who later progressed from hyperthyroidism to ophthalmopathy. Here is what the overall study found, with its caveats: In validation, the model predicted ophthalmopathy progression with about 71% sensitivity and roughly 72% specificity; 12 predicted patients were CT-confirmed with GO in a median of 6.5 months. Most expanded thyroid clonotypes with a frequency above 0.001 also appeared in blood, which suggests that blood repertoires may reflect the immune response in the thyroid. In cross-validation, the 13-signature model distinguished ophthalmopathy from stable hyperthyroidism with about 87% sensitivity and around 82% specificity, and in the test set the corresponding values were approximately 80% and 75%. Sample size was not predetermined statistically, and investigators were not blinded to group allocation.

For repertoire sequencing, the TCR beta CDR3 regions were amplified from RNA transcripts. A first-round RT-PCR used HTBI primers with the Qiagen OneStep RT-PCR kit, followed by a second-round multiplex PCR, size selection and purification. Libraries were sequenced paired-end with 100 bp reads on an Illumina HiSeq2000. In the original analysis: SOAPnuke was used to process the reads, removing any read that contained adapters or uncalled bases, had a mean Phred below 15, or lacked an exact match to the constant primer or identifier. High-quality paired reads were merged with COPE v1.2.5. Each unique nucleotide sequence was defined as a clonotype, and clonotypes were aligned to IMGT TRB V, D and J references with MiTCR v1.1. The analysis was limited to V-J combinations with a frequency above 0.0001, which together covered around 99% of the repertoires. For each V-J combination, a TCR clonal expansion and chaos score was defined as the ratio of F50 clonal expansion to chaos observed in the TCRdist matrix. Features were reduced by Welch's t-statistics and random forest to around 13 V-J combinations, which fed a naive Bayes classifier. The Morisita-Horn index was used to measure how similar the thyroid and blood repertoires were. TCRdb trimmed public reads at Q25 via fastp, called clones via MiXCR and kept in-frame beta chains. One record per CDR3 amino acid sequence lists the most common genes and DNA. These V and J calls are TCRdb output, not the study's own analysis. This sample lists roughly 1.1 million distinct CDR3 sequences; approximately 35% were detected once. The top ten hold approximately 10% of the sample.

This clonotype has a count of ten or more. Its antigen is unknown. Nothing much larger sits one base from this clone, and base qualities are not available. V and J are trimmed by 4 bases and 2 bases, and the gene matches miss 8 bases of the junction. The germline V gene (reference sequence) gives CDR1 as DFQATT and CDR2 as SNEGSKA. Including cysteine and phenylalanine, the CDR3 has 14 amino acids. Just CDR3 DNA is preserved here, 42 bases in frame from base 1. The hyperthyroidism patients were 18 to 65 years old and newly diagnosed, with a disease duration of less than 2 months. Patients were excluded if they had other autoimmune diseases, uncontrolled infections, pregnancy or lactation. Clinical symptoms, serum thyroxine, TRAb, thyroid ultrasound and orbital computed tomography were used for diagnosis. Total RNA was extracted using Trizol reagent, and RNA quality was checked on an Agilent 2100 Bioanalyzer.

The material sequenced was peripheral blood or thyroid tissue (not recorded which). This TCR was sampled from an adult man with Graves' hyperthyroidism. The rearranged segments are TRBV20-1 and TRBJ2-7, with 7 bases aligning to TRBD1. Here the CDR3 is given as CSATGTATTYEQYF. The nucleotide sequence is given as TGCAGTGCTACCGGGACAGCCACTACCTACGAGCAGTACTTC.